Shown below are 26 T cell receptor beta chains from a single sample sequenced in a study of blood T cell repertoires in COVID-19 (dated by TCRdb to 2018 to 2021). Libraries came from the immunoSEQ multiplex PCR assay. The table was pulled from immuneACCESS by TCRdb, which kept in-frame rearrangements only. Such tables lose some clones; where checked, under half of the loss comes from unresolved V genes, and the rest has no known cause. The sample yields approximately 300,000 clones; around 80% were counted once. Around 1.2% of the sample goes to the ten largest clones. The sequencing input was peripheral blood. Receptors were obtained from a woman in her fifties or sixties with acute or convalescent COVID-19.

The genes are TRBV27 and TRBJ1-1, with TRBD1 matching over 8 bases. CDR3 length: 16 residues. The germline V gene encodes CDR1 MNHEY and CDR2 SMNVEV (reference sequence). The junction had 8 bases not matched to a gene; V was cut back by 0 bases and J by 5 bases. The CDR3, as DNA: TGTGCCAGCAGTTTATCCCCCACAGGGGGAGGGACTGAAGCTTTCTTT. Translating gives CASSLSPTGGGTEAFF.

This clone showed up just a few times. The genes are TRBV7-6 and TRBJ2-7; 8 bases map to TRBD1. The V gene's germline CDR1 is SGHVS and CDR2 FNYEAQ. V lost 2 bases to trimming and J lost 2 bases; unmatched junction nucleotides: 2. CDR3 size: 14 residues. CDR3 in amino acids: CASSLTDRAYEQYF. CDR3 sequence (DNA): TGTGCCAGCAGCTTAACGGACAGGGCCTACGAGCAGTACTTC.

The J gene is TRBJ2-1, the V gene TRBV19, with unresolved D. CDR1 and CDR2 (germline): LNHDA, SQIVND (reference sequence). V was trimmed by 0 bases and J by 4 bases, leaving 4 bases between them. This CDR3 spans 13 amino acids. CDR3 sequence reads: CASSIDGYNEQFF. The DNA of the CDR3 is TGTGCCAGTAGTATAGACGGTTACAATGAGCAGTTCTTC.

The chain has TRBV7-2 and TRBJ2-3; 11 nucleotides agree with TRBD2. With 6 bases clipped from V and 4 bases from J, the junction kept 3 bases outside the gene matches. The germline gives CDR1 SGHTA, CDR2 FQGNSA. The CDR3 is 14 amino acids. Here the CDR3 reads CASRASGRPDTQYF. In DNA, the CDR3 is TGTGCCAGCAGAGCTAGCGGGAGGCCAGATACGCAGTATTTT.

In nucleotides, the CDR3 is TGTGCCAGCAGCTTGGAGCGGAACCAAGAGACCCAGTACTTC. Translated: CASSLERNQETQYF. This rearrangement joins TRBV7-2 to TRBJ2-5, with D tentatively TRBD2 (5 bases). Deletions cut 3 bases from V and 0 bases from J, with 8 bases between. CDR3 size: 14 residues. In germline, CDR1 is SGHTA, CDR2 FQGNSA. Full variable domain (outside the CDR3, taken from reference TRBV7-2 and TRBJ2-5): GAGVSQSPSNKVTEKGKDVELRCDPISGHTALYWYRQSLGQGLEFLIYFQGNSAPDKSGLPSDRFSAERTGGSVSTLTIQRTQQEDSAVYLCASSLERNQETQYFGPGTRLLVL.

The rearrangement joins TRBV30 to TRBJ1-2, with unresolved D. The V and J ends lost 4 bases and 5 bases respectively, with 14 bases between them. Per germline, CDR1 GTSNPN and CDR2 SVGIG (reference sequence). The CDR3 runs 13 residues. The CDR3 loop reads CAWISNRGYGYTF. CDR3 sequence (DNA): TGTGCCTGGATCTCCAATCGAGGGTATGGCTACACCTTC.

This clone was detected only once. Other DNA sequences in this specimen translate into the identical CDR3. V usage is TRBV18 and J usage is TRBJ1-6; D is undetermined. Trimming cost V 6 bases and J 5 bases, with 8 bases left between them. The CDR3 covers 13 residues. Germline lookup yields CDR1 KGHSH and CDR2 LQKENI. The CDR3 coding sequence is TGTGCCAGCTCGCCCTCGGATAATTCACCCCTCCACTTT. Amino acids: CASSPSDNSPLHF.

The chain combines TRBV29-1 with TRBJ2-5; no clear D gene. V lost 4 bases, J lost 9 bases, and 21 bases lay in between. The CDR3 is 14 residues long. CDR1 and CDR2 (germline): SQVTM, ANQGSEA. Here the CDR3 DNA reads TGCAGCGTTGTCGTGGAGCTCCTTACTGGAGCCCAGTACTTC. This codes for CSVVVELLTGAQYF.

The V and J genes are TRBV20-1 and TRBJ1-1; no clear D gene. Germline V gene sequence: CDR1 DFQATT, CDR2 SNEGSKA (reference sequence). This CDR3 has 11 amino acids. Trimming pared 6 bases from V and 8 bases from J, leaving 13 bases between. The CDR3 protein is CSALRRFEAFF. The CDR3 nucleotides are TGCAGTGCGCTACGGCGGTTCGAAGCTTTCTTT.

The gene calls are TRBV21-1 and TRBJ1-3; the table assigns TRBD1, which was not confirmed against the DNA. TRBV21-1 is described as a pseudogene. This CDR3 is 17 amino acids long. CDR3 bases: TGTGCCAGCAGCAAAGATTTAAGCAGGAACTCTGGAAACACCATATATTTT. It encodes CASSKDLSRNSGNTIYF.

This clone was recorded only once. The gene calls are TRBV5-4 and TRBJ2-1; 10 bases match TRBD2. Germline loops: CDR1 SGHNT, CDR2 YYREEE (reference sequence). This CDR3 has 15 amino acids. V dropped 4 bases and J dropped 5; count of bases not matched to a gene: 6. In DNA, the CDR3 is TGTGCCAGCAGCCCCAGCGGGAGGGACCACAATGAGCAGTTCTTC. This sequence encodes CASSPSGRDHNEQFF. Together with reference TRBV5-4 and TRBJ2-1, the CDR3 gives the full variable domain: ETGVTQSPTHLIKTRGQQVTLRCSSQSGHNTVSWYQQALGQGPQFIFQYYREEENGRGNFPPRFSGLQFPNYSSELNVNALELDDSALYLCASSPSGRDHNEQFFGPGTRLTVL.

This clone was observed a single time. The chain is built from TRBV24-1 and TRBJ2-7, with 10 positions matching TRBD1. The CDR3 consists of 15 residues. The V segment lost 3 bases and the J segment 5 bases; nucleotides outside the gene matches: 6. Germline-derived CDR1 and CDR2 are KGHDR and SFDVKD. The CDR3 loop reads CATSDPGTGDDEQYF. The DNA for the CDR3 is TGTGCCACCAGTGATCCCGGGACAGGGGACGACGAGCAGTACTTC.

On this clone: Other DNA sequences within the sample encode an identical CDR3. The chain carries TRBV29-1 and TRBJ2-7; TRBD2 aligns across 7 bases. Trimming cost V 4 bases and J 4 bases; bases outside gene matches: 1. The CDR3 extends over 11 amino acids. Germline CDR1 reads SQVTM; CDR2 reads ANQGSEA. The CDR3 DNA is TGCAGCGTTGGACTAGCTTACGAGCAGTACTTC. Protein product: CSVGLAYEQYF.

The chain carries TRBV28 and TRBJ1-2; D ambiguous. Trimming pared 3 bases from V and 2 bases from J, leaving 16 bases between. This CDR3 spans 16 amino acids. From germline, CDR1 is MDHEN and CDR2 SYDVKM. CDR3 amino acids: CASSFPTGVENYGYTF. The CDR3 DNA reads TGTGCCAGCAGTTTTCCCACGGGAGTAGAGAACTATGGCTACACCTTC.

The chain recombines TRBV7-2 with TRBJ2-7; tentatively, D is TRBD2 (6 bases). With 2 bases removed from V and 4 bases from J, the gap between germline ends came to 9 bases. The V gene's germline CDR1 is SGHTA and CDR2 FQGNSA. There are 13 residues in the CDR3. In DNA, the CDR3 is TGTGCCAGCAGCTTAAGGGGACTTTACGAGCAGTACTTC. Translating gives CASSLRGLYEQYF.

J is TRBJ2-3 and V is TRBV6-5; TRBD1 matches at 7 bases. V lost 2 bases, J lost 6 bases, and 2 bases stayed unmatched. The V gene's germline CDR1 is MNHEY and CDR2 SVGAGI. The CDR3 sequence is 13 residues long. CDR3 amino acids: CASSYQGGDTQYF. The CDR3 coding sequence is TGTGCCAGCAGTTACCAAGGGGGCGATACGCAGTATTTT.

The chain recombines TRBV5-4 with TRBJ2-1, with D possibly being TRBD1 (5 bases). Germline V gene sequence: CDR1 SGHNT, CDR2 YYREEE (reference sequence). Trimming took 4 bases from V and 9 from J, leaving 23 bases between them. CDR3 length: 16 amino acids. CDR3 DNA sequence: TGTGCCAGCAGCCTTCCTGACAGCGCTGGGCAAGGTGAGCAGTTCTTC. Translation: CASSLPDSAGQGEQFF.

J is TRBJ2-1 and V is TRBV5-4; the match to TRBD1 covers 8 bases. Trimming removed 0 bases from V and 5 bases from J; junction bases left unmatched: 1. Germline loops: CDR1 SGHNT, CDR2 YYREEE (reference sequence). This CDR3 is 14 amino acids long. Here the CDR3 reads CASSLGQGNNEQFF. The CDR3 bases are TGTGCCAGCAGCTTGGGACAGGGGAACAATGAGCAGTTCTTC.

This clone has just one count. CDR3 nucleotide sequence: TGCGCCAGCAGCTTGGCCTCGCGGGACTACACCGGGGAGCTGTTTTTT. This translates into CASSLASRDYTGELFF. The genes are TRBV5-1 and TRBJ2-2, with D possibly TRBD2 on 6 matching bases. This CDR3 is built from 16 residues. Germline values: CDR1 SGHRS, CDR2 YFSETQ. V lost 0 bases and J 3 bases, leaving 12 bases between the germline ends.

The rearrangement uses TRBV3-1 (or the pseudogene TRBV3-2) and TRBJ2-1; a weak D match, TRBD1 (6 bases). V was trimmed by 5 bases and J by 9 bases, leaving 23 bases between them. The CDR3 runs 16 residues. Germline V CDR1 and CDR2: LGHDT, YNNKEL (reference sequence). CDR3 amino acids: CASSDLGAAQSGEQFF. CDR3 nucleotides: TGTGCCAGCAGCGACTTGGGGGCTGCCCAATCTGGTGAGCAGTTCTTC.

This clone occurred a few times. This chain links TRBV24-1 with TRBJ2-3, with 9 bases that match TRBD1. The ends lost 3 bases at V and 11 bases at J; junction bases unmatched: 5. CDR1 is KGHDR and CDR2 is SFDVKD in the germline V gene. The CDR3 has 13 residues. CDR3 loop: CATSDPQGAKQYF. The CDR3 DNA follows: TGTGCCACCAGTGATCCACAGGGGGCGAAGCAGTATTTT.

This sequence joins TRBV3-1 (or the pseudogene TRBV3-2) and TRBJ2-3; tentative D call: TRBD2 (6 bases). Germline V gives CDR1 LGHDT, CDR2 YNNKEL (reference sequence). CDR3 length: 13 residues. V was trimmed by 8 bases and J by 4 bases, leaving 13 bases between them. In DNA, the CDR3 is TGTGCCAGCTGGGGGGACGGGGCAGATACGCAGTATTTT. Amino acids: CASWGDGADTQYF.

CDR3: CASSPSGEGRTEAFF. The CDR3 DNA reads TGTGCCAGCAGCCCCTCAGGTGAGGGAAGGACTGAAGCTTTCTTT. The V and J genes are TRBV5-6 and TRBJ1-1; D is unresolved. The CDR3 has 15 residues. Germline CDR1 and CDR2: SGHDT and YYEEEE. Trimming pared 4 bases from V and 5 bases from J, leaving 18 bases between.

The chain is built from TRBV9 and TRBJ2-4; 8 nucleotides align to TRBD2. The CDR3 consists of 17 residues. Germline CDR1 and CDR2: SGDLS and YYNGEE. The V segment lost 3 bases and the J segment 0 bases; nucleotides outside the gene matches: 8. DNA for the CDR3: TGTGCCAGCAGCGCGGGGGGGAGTACCCTAGCCAAAAACATTCAGTACTTC. Encoded protein: CASSAGGSTLAKNIQYF.

The J gene is TRBJ1-2, the V gene TRBV5-1, with D unresolved. The CDR3 spans 11 residues. Germline CDR1 reads SGHRS; CDR2 reads YFSETQ. V was pared by 4 bases and J by 6 bases, with 7 bases between. CDR3 DNA sequence: TGCGCCAGCAGCGGACTAGATGGCTACACCTTC. It is translated as CASSGLDGYTF.

The rearrangement joins TRBV25-1 to TRBJ2-3, with 9 positions matching TRBD2. Germline V lookup: CDR1 MGHDK, CDR2 SYGVNS. This CDR3 has 16 amino acids. Trimming removed 3 bases from V and 6 bases from J; junction bases left unmatched: 10. The CDR3 region is CASSESSGRYGDTQYF. For the CDR3, the DNA is TGTGCCAGCAGTGAGTCCAGCGGGAGGTACGGGGATACGCAGTATTTT.